This entry lists 8 T cell receptor beta chains sequenced from one sample in a study of OX40 agonist ivuxolimab in advanced cancers. TCRdb's table, derived via immunoSEQ multiplex PCR, lists solely in-frame clones and lacks some. This sample carries 50,000 to 65,000 clones, 80% to 95% of them seen once, and the ten largest clones take roughly 25%. Here the sequenced sample was CD4+ or CD8+ T cells sorted from blood, taken in a trial of the OX40 agonist ivuxolimab. These receptor sequences come from an adult with an advanced solid tumor such as melanoma, head and neck, liver or kidney cancer.

The rearrangement uses TRBV20-1 and TRBJ2-1, with D uncertain. Germline CDR1 reads DFQATT; CDR2 reads SNEGSKA (reference sequence). The CDR3 covers 11 residues. Trimming stripped 0 bases from V and 10 bases from J, with 7 bases between. CDR3 sequence: CSAREHPEQFF. As DNA, the CDR3 is TGCAGTGCTAGAGAACACCCGGAGCAGTTCTTC.

This clone has only one observation. This sequence joins TRBV4-1 and TRBJ2-5; tentative D call: TRBD1 (5 bases). V lost 0 bases, J lost 5 bases, and 10 bases lay in between. The CDR3 extends over 14 amino acids. Germline values: CDR1 MGHRA, CDR2 YSYEKL. The CDR3 loop reads CASSQEIGAETQYF. The DNA for the CDR3 is TGCGCCAGCAGCCAAGAGATAGGGGCCGAGACCCAGTACTTC.

This clone turned up a few times. V usage is TRBV11-2 and J usage is TRBJ1-1; 8 bases line up with TRBD1. V dropped 3 bases and J dropped 4; count of bases not matched to a gene: 7. Germline V gene sequence: CDR1 SGHAT, CDR2 FQNNGV. The CDR3 runs 15 residues. CDR3 region: CASSFTPGQVTEAFF. The CDR3 DNA sequence: TGTGCCAGCAGCTTCACACCGGGACAGGTCACTGAAGCTTTCTTT.

The chain recombines TRBV14 with TRBJ2-2; D might be TRBD1 or TRBD2, each matching 6 bases. Trimming pared 2 bases from V and 6 bases from J, leaving 16 bases between. The length of the CDR3 is 16 residues. Germline loops: CDR1 SGHDN, CDR2 FVKESK. The CDR3 bases are TGTGCCAGCAGCCAATACGGGGGCGATGTCGCCGGGGAGCTGTTTTTT. It yields the protein CASSQYGGDVAGELFF.

V gene TRBV11-3 combines with J gene TRBJ2-7, with D unresolved. The V gene lost 5 bases and the J gene lost 3 bases, with 5 bases spanning the gap. CDR1 SGHNT and CDR2 YENEEA come from the germline V gene. The CDR3 is 11 amino acids. CDR3 in DNA: TGTGCCAGCAGCGCCATCTACGAGCAGTACTTC. This codes for CASSAIYEQYF.

This clone appeared a few times. The CDR3 protein is CASSARLAGSSSNTGELFF. The DNA of the CDR3 is TGTGCCAGCAGCGCCCGACTAGCGGGGAGTTCCTCTAACACCGGGGAGCTGTTTTTT. The chain is built from TRBV7-9 and TRBJ2-2, with 11 bases fitting TRBD2. V lost 5 bases and J lost 2; bases outside the gene matches: 13. This CDR3 region has 19 residues. Germline V gene data show CDR1 as SEHNR and CDR2 as FQNEAQ (reference sequence). Using reference TRBV7-9 and TRBJ2-2 for the parts outside the CDR3, the full variable domain is DTGVSQNPRHKITKRGQNVTFRCDPISEHNRLYWYRQTLGQGPEFLTYFQNEAQLEKSRLLSDRFSAERPKGSFSTLEIQRTEQGDSAMYLCASSARLAGSSSNTGELFFGEGSRLTVL.

The rearrangement joins TRBV7-9 to TRBJ2-1; TRBD2 matches 14 bases. J gave up 8 bases and V 3 bases, and 6 bases lay outside the gene matches. Germline V gene lookup returns CDR1 SEHNR and CDR2 FQNEAQ (reference sequence). The CDR3 contains 16 residues. The CDR3 here is CASSLATSGGADEQFF. CDR3 DNA sequence: TGTGCCAGCAGCTTGGCGACTAGCGGGGGGGCCGATGAGCAGTTCTTC.

The chain employs TRBV5-5 and TRBJ2-7, with 9 bases aligning to TRBD1. In germline, CDR1 is SGHKS, CDR2 YYEKEE (reference sequence). The length of the CDR3 is 15 residues. The V gene end was trimmed by 5 bases and the J gene end by 4 bases; junction bases not matched to a gene: 10. CDR3 nucleotides: TGTGCCAGCAGTTTTGACGGGACAGGGTTTTACGAGCAGTACTTC. The encoded protein is CASSFDGTGFYEQYF.